The text below deals with one T cell receptor (beta chain). This table comes from immunoSEQ multiplex PCR, and its TCRdb copy is limited to in-frame clones, with some not included. In the table there are about 89,000 clones, more than 70% of which are singletons. The sample originates from a study of OX40 agonist ivuxolimab in advanced cancers. After removal of 6 bases from V and 3 bases from J, the junction contained 6 bases not matched to a gene. Germline V gene data show CDR1 as MNHNS and CDR2 as SASEGT. The CDR3 runs to 14 residues. Sequencing was performed on CD4+ or CD8+ T cells sorted from blood, taken in a trial of the OX40 agonist ivuxolimab. This sequence was found in an adult with an advanced solid tumor such as melanoma, head and neck, liver or kidney cancer. This chain joins TRBV6-1 and TRBJ2-7; 9 nucleotides align to TRBD1. CDR3 in DNA: TGTGCCAGCAGCTCTACAGGGGGCTTCTACGAGCAGTACTTC. It encodes CASSSTGGFYEQYF.